Listed here are 24 T cell receptor beta chains from one sample, sequenced in a study of Graves' ophthalmopathy and Graves' hyperthyroidism. The authors amplified TCR beta CDR3 regions from RNA transcripts. The workflow started with a first-round RT-PCR run with HTBI primers and then moved on to a second-round multiplex PCR. MiXCR was run by TCRdb on the multiplex PCR reads, yielding one entry per CDR3 protein. There are roughly 480,000 distinct CDR3 sequences in the sample; about an eighth occur only once, and approximately 9.8% lies in the top ten. The sample taken for sequencing was blood. Source of these receptors: a woman in her twenties or thirties with Graves' ophthalmopathy.

This clonotype has a count of ten or more. The CDR3 loop is CSALGVGTQYF. The CDR3 DNA is TGCAGTGCCCTAGGTGTAGGGACCCAGTACTTC. The rearrangement joins TRBV20-1 to TRBJ2-5; D unresolved. The V gene lost 6 bases and the J gene lost 7 bases, with 12 bases spanning the gap. CDR3 size: 11 residues. CDR1 is DFQATT, CDR2 SNEGSKA, per germline (reference sequence).

This clonotype has at least ten counts. The V gene is TRBV7-8, the J gene TRBJ2-5, with TRBD1 matching 10 bases. CDR1 and CDR2 from the germline V gene are SGHVS and FQNEAQ. CDR3 size: 17 residues. Trimming at V came to 2 bases and at J to 5 bases, leaving 11 bases not matched to a gene. The CDR3 DNA reads TGTGCCAGCAGCTTATCACGGACAGGGGGTCATCTTGAGACCCAGTACTTC. It encodes CASSLSRTGGHLETQYF.

This clonotype was seen at least ten times. V and J are TRBV28 and TRBJ2-7, with unresolved D. Germline lookup yields CDR1 MDHEN and CDR2 SYDVKM. V lost 3 bases and J lost 2, with 14 bases in between. The CDR3 runs to 15 residues. The CDR3 reads CASSFDEELTYEQYF. In DNA form, the CDR3 reads TGTGCCAGCAGTTTCGATGAGGAGCTGACCTACGAGCAGTACTTC.

This clonotype was counted many times. The chain joins TRBV28 to TRBJ1-1; possibly TRBD1 for D (6 bases). V was cut by 7 bases and J by 5 bases, with 20 bases left in between. This CDR3 region has 15 residues. Looked up from germline, CDR1 is MDHEN and CDR2 is SYDVKM. In DNA form, the CDR3 reads TGTGCCAGCATCAAGATGGGGGGGCTCAGGACTGAAGCTTTCTTT. Translation gives CASIKMGGLRTEAFF.

At least ten counts were recorded for this clonotype. This sequence joins TRBV29-1 and TRBJ1-1; no clear D gene. Trimming removed 1 base at V and 4 bases at J, with 10 bases between. This CDR3 has 13 residues. The germline CDR1 and CDR2 sequences are SQVTM and ANQGSEA. The CDR3 is CSVEAEEPTEAFF. DNA of the CDR3: TGCAGCGTTGAAGCGGAGGAACCCACTGAAGCTTTCTTT.

Of note for this clonotype: With a much larger clone just one base away, this may be a read error. V usage is TRBV27 and J usage is TRBJ1-5; no clear D. Germline-derived CDR1 and CDR2 are MNHEY and SMNVEV (reference sequence). This CDR3 contains 16 residues. Trimming cost V 2 bases and J 6 bases, with 17 bases left between them. CDR3 in DNA: TGTGCCAGCAGTTTAAAATCCAGACTGGGAGGTCAGCCCCAGCATTTT. Protein product: CASSLKSRLGGQPQHF.

About this clonotype itself: This may stem from a read error, because a much larger clone lies one nucleotide away. The gene calls are TRBV7-8 and TRBJ1-6; D is ambiguous. The CDR3 totals 16 residues. The germline V gene has CDR1 SGHVS and CDR2 FQNEAQ. CDR3 DNA sequence: TGTGCCAGCAGCCTTTACGGTGACTCCTATAATTCACACCTCCACTTT. It codes for CASSLYGDSYNSHLHF.

This clonotype has at least ten counts. The rearrangement links TRBV6-4 to TRBJ1-2; 11 nucleotides match TRBD1. V gave up 8 bases and J gave up 8 bases; unmatched junction bases: 13. Germline V gene lookup returns CDR1 MRHNA and CDR2 SNTAGT. This CDR3 spans 15 amino acids. CDR3 coding DNA: TGTGCCAGCTCACCCGGGACAGGGGGTCCAGACGGCTACACCTTC. Protein sequence: CASSPGTGGPDGYTF.

This clonotype was found many times. V and J are TRBV7-3 and TRBJ1-3; no clear D gene. CDR1 and CDR2 from the germline V gene are SGHTA and FQGTGA. Trimming cost V 2 bases and J 4 bases, with 6 bases left between them. This CDR3 contains 13 residues. The CDR3 DNA sequence: TGTGCCAGCAGCTTATCCCTCGGAAACACCATATATTTT. Protein product: CASSLSLGNTIYF.

The chain carries TRBV20-1 and TRBJ2-6; 9 nucleotides align to TRBD1. This CDR3 has 17 residues. In germline, CDR1 is DFQATT, CDR2 SNEGSKA (reference sequence). J lost 3 bases, V lost 4 bases, and 10 bases had no gene match. CDR3 nucleotide sequence: TGCAGTGCTAAAAGCTCCGGGACAGGGAATGGGGCCAACGTCCTGACTTTC. This sequence encodes CSAKSSGTGNGANVLTF.

V and J are TRBV6-2 or TRBV6-3 and TRBJ1-1; 8 bases align to TRBD1. The germline V gene encodes CDR1 MNHEY and CDR2 SVGEGT. V gave up 10 bases and J gave up 9 bases; unmatched junction bases: 19. The CDR3 has 15 amino acids. CDR3 nucleotide sequence: TGTGCCACGCTCTCTATTGGGACAGGCTTACGTCAAGCTTTCTTT. Translation gives CATLSIGTGLRQAFF.

This clonotype was observed a handful of times. This CDR3 reads CASSHFLSGDTGELFF. In nucleotides, the CDR3 is TGTGCCAGTAGTCATTTCTTATCGGGGGACACCGGGGAGCTGTTTTTT. The chain recombines TRBV19 with TRBJ2-2, with D possibly TRBD2 on 6 matching bases. Per germline, CDR1 LNHDA and CDR2 SQIVND (reference sequence). The CDR3 is 16 amino acids. V lost 5 bases, J lost 3 bases, and 16 bases lay in between.

This clonotype was counted many times. V usage is TRBV27 and J usage is TRBJ1-2, with 9 positions matching TRBD1. Trimming removed 5 bases from V and 6 bases from J; junction bases left unmatched: 10. Germline CDR1 MNHEY, CDR2 SMNVEV (reference sequence). CDR3 length: 15 residues. CDR3 DNA sequence: TGTGCCAGCAGTCTGAACCCACAGGGGGCGGATGGCTACACCTTC. It yields the protein CASSLNPQGADGYTF.

Ten or more counts support this clonotype. The chain employs TRBV28 and TRBJ2-5, with 9 bases aligning to TRBD2. Trimming took 3 bases from V and 1 from J; bases not matched to a gene: 12. Germline V gene data show CDR1 as MDHEN and CDR2 as SYDVKM. The CDR3 is 18 amino acids. The CDR3 region is CASSLGGGRAESQETQYF. For the CDR3, the DNA is TGTGCCAGCAGTTTGGGTGGCGGGAGGGCCGAAAGCCAAGAGACCCAGTACTTC.

This clonotype has ten or more counts. The rearrangement uses TRBV12-3 or TRBV12-4 and TRBJ1-2; D gene uncertain. The CDR3 runs 12 residues. V was shortened by 7 bases and J by 0 bases, with 6 bases between the two germline ends. This CDR3 is CASTKTNYGYTF. The CDR3, as DNA: TGTGCCAGCACCAAAACTAACTATGGCTACACCTTC.

This clonotype was observed many times. J is TRBJ1-1 and V is TRBV13; D is possibly TRBD1 (6 bases). The germline V gene encodes CDR1 PRHDT and CDR2 FYEKMQ (reference sequence). Between the trimmed V and J ends, which lost 9 bases and 5 bases, there was a span of 22 bases. CDR3 size: 15 residues. CDR3 nucleotide sequence: TGTGCCAGTACCGTATCGAGCGGGGGCTCAACTGAAGCTTTCTTT. Translated, it gives CASTVSSGGSTEAFF. The whole variable domain, remainder taken from reference TRBV13 and TRBJ1-1, is AAGVIQSPRHLIKEKRETATLKCYPIPRHDTVYWYQQGPGQDPQFLISFYEKMQSDKGSIPDRFSAQQFSDYHSELNMSSLELGDSALYFCASTVSSGGSTEAFFGQGTRLTVV.

This clonotype occurred many times. V gene TRBV13 combines with J gene TRBJ2-5, with D uncertain. The CDR3 is 13 amino acids. Germline V gene data show CDR1 as PRHDT and CDR2 as FYEKMQ (reference sequence). The V end was cut by 2 bases, the J end by 5 bases, with 9 bases between. The chain's CDR3 is CASSLSVGETQYF. DNA of the CDR3: TGTGCCAGCAGCTTAAGTGTGGGGGAGACCCAGTACTTC.

This clonotype was recorded at least ten times. The chain is built from TRBV7-9 and TRBJ2-7; D is perhaps TRBD1 or TRBD2 (5 bases each). V was trimmed by 4 bases and J by 3 bases, leaving 10 bases between them. This CDR3 is 13 amino acids long. Germline V lookup: CDR1 SEHNR, CDR2 FQNEAQ (reference sequence). The DNA of the CDR3 is TGTGCCAGCAGCTCGGGACGGAACTACGAGCAGTACTTC. It translates to CASSSGRNYEQYF.

This clonotype was seen repeatedly, ten times or more. V is TRBV20-1 and J is TRBJ2-2; D possibly corresponds to TRBD1 (6 bases). Germline CDR1 and CDR2: DFQATT and SNEGSKA (reference sequence). V was cut by 1 base and J by 4 bases, with 13 bases left in between. The CDR3 is made up of 15 amino acids. The CDR3 DNA reads as TGCAGTGCTAGAGTTAACAGGGTCGGCACCGGGGAGCTGTTTTTT. Encoded protein: CSARVNRVGTGELFF.

This clonotype appeared many times. The chain links TRBV28 to TRBJ2-4, with 10 bases lining up with TRBD1. With 4 bases clipped from V and 2 bases from J, the junction kept 11 bases outside the gene matches. The CDR3 runs 18 residues. From germline, CDR1 is MDHEN and CDR2 SYDVKM. CDR3 residues: CASSSPSGDRGPKNIQYF. The CDR3 DNA sequence: TGTGCCAGCAGTTCCCCTTCGGGGGACAGGGGACCCAAAAACATTCAGTACTTC.

This clonotype was counted at least ten times. This chain connects TRBV29-1 to TRBJ1-1, with TRBD1 matching over 8 bases. Germline assignment: CDR1 SQVTM and CDR2 ANQGSEA. The junction had 8 bases not matched to a gene; V was cut back by 1 base and J by 7 bases. The CDR3 has 14 residues. This CDR3 is CSVEARQGKVEAFF. The CDR3 nucleotides are TGCAGCGTTGAAGCGAGACAGGGGAAAGTTGAAGCTTTCTTT.

The V call is TRBV12-3 or TRBV12-4, the J call TRBJ1-1; TRBD1 matches 9 bases. The CDR3 contains 17 residues. J lost 3 bases, V lost 5 bases, and 13 bases had no gene match. CDR3 in amino acids: CASSLELSTGGDTEAFF. CDR3 DNA sequence: TGTGCCAGCAGTCTAGAACTATCGACAGGGGGAGACACTGAAGCTTTCTTT.

This clonotype showed up many times. This sequence joins TRBV30 and TRBJ1-1; D not certain. V was trimmed by 2 bases and J by 3 bases, leaving 10 bases between them. In germline, CDR1 is GTSNPN, CDR2 SVGIG (reference sequence). The CDR3 has 13 residues. The CDR3 DNA reads TGTGCCTGGAGTCATGGTTTTGACACTGAAGCTTTCTTT. Protein sequence: CAWSHGFDTEAFF.

This clonotype was seen at least ten times. The chain carries TRBV13 and TRBJ1-1; a weak D match, TRBD1 (6 bases). Germline CDR1 is PRHDT and CDR2 is FYEKMQ (reference sequence). V shed 4 bases and J shed 8 bases, with 17 bases lying between them. CDR3 length: 14 amino acids. This CDR3 reads CASSSRDKLFEAFF. The CDR3 region has the DNA TGTGCCAGCAGCTCCCGGGACAAATTATTCGAAGCTTTCTTT.